A single sample is the source of the 27 T cell receptor beta chains below, sequenced in a study of T cell repertoires in cytomegalovirus infection. Their cognate antigens are unknown. Via MiXCR, TCRdb re-called the reads, giving one row per CDR3 protein. Found here are around 770,000 distinct CDR3 sequences, about 29% of them singletons; the top ten hold roughly 13%. The sequencing here drew on cultured CD8+ T cells from PBMCs, taken from culture after CMV antigen stimulation. The receptors were sampled from a human donor in good health (CMV status not recorded). Some clones in this sample may be carry-over from other donors' samples.

The chain combines TRBV12-3 or TRBV12-4 with TRBJ1-4, with D perhaps matching TRBD1 (5 bases). V lost 5 bases and J lost 5, with 15 bases in between. The CDR3 has 15 amino acids. The DNA of the CDR3 is TGTGCCAGCAGTCCCGGACACCCAAAGAATGAAAAACTGTTTTTT. It codes for CASSPGHPKNEKLFF.

A few counts support this clonotype. The chain couples TRBV27 to TRBJ1-5; D not resolved. From germline, CDR1 is MNHEY and CDR2 SMNVEV (reference sequence). The CDR3 runs to 13 residues. The V and J ends lost 3 bases and 5 bases respectively, with 8 bases between them. Written as DNA, the CDR3 is TGTGCCAGCAGTTTTGGGTTCGATCAGCCCCAGCATTTT. Its translation is CASSFGFDQPQHF.

The chain combines TRBV14 with TRBJ2-5, with unresolved D. This CDR3 spans 15 amino acids. Germline V CDR1 and CDR2: SGHDN, FVKESK. V lost 0 bases to trimming and J lost 5 bases, with 13 bases between them. The CDR3: CASSQDTELLETQYF. In nucleotides, the CDR3 is TGTGCCAGCAGCCAAGATACGGAGTTGTTGGAGACCCAGTACTTC.

The rearrangement joins TRBV7-6 to TRBJ2-1, with 9 positions matching TRBD1. The CDR3 covers 14 residues. V dropped 2 bases and J dropped 6; count of bases not matched to a gene: 2. In germline, CDR1 is SGHVS, CDR2 FNYEAQ. CDR3 in amino acids: CASSLRTGANEQFF. CDR3 in DNA: TGTGCCAGCAGCTTACGGACAGGGGCCAATGAGCAGTTCTTC. Drawing the rest from reference TRBV7-6 and TRBJ2-1, the complete variable domain is GAGVSQSPRYKVTKRGQDVALRCDPISGHVSLYWYRQALGQGPEFLTYFNYEAQQDKSGLPNDRFSAERPEGSISTLTIQRTEQRDSAMYRCASSLRTGANEQFFGPGTRLTVL.

This clonotype came up a few times. This chain uses TRBV12-3 or TRBV12-4 with TRBJ2-1; 8 bases agree with TRBD2. This CDR3 region has 16 residues. J gave up 4 bases and V 3 bases, and 8 bases lay outside the gene matches. CDR3 amino acids: CASSLPLAGAYNEQFF. The CDR3 DNA reads as TGTGCCAGCAGTTTGCCCCTAGCGGGTGCTTACAATGAGCAGTTCTTC.

The chain has TRBV9 and TRBJ1-1; D not resolved. Germline CDR1 is SGDLS and CDR2 is YYNGEE. V lost 0 bases to trimming and J lost 1 base, with 10 bases between them. The CDR3 sequence is 15 residues long. The CDR3 loop is CASSVERVGNTEAFF. As DNA, the CDR3 is TGTGCCAGCAGCGTAGAGAGGGTGGGGAACACTGAAGCTTTCTTT.

V is TRBV27 and J is TRBJ2-1; TRBD2 matches at 11 bases. V gave up 2 bases and J gave up 5 bases; unmatched junction bases: 5. In germline, CDR1 is MNHEY, CDR2 SMNVEV (reference sequence). This CDR3 is built from 16 residues. The CDR3 spells CASSLTTSGANNEQFF. DNA for the CDR3: TGTGCCAGCAGTTTAACGACTAGCGGGGCGAACAATGAGCAGTTCTTC.

There are a few counts of this clonotype. V usage is TRBV25-1 and J usage is TRBJ2-1; the D is unclear. Trimming removed 6 bases from V and 4 bases from J, with 28 bases in between. CDR3 length equals 19 residues. Germline CDR1 reads MGHDK; CDR2 reads SYGVNS. In nucleotides, the CDR3 is TGTGCCAGCAGAACAATCCCCCGAAAGCGTCCAAAACCGTACAATGAGCAGTTCTTC. Residues: CASRTIPRKRPKPYNEQFF.

This clonotype was picked up a small number of times. The chain is built from TRBV28 and TRBJ2-4; D is perhaps TRBD1 or TRBD2 (5 bases each). This CDR3 is built from 16 residues. The V and J ends lost 6 bases and 0 bases respectively, with 15 bases between them. Germline CDR1 is MDHEN and CDR2 is SYDVKM. Here the CDR3 reads CASSVEGPLAKNIQYF. The CDR3, as DNA: TGTGCCAGCAGCGTCGAGGGGCCCTTAGCCAAAAACATTCAGTACTTC.

The chain combines TRBV7-9 with TRBJ2-5; 8 nucleotides align to TRBD1. Germline CDR1 and CDR2: SEHNR and FQNEAQ (reference sequence). This CDR3 has 14 amino acids. Trimming at V came to 8 bases and at J to 5 bases, leaving 10 bases not matched to a gene. The CDR3, as DNA: TGTGCCAGCCGAGATCAGGGGGCTGGGGAGACCCAGTACTTC. Amino acids: CASRDQGAGETQYF.

V usage is TRBV28 and J usage is TRBJ2-1; a possible D gene is TRBD2 (5 bases). Trimming stripped 7 bases from V and 5 bases from J, with 9 bases between. CDR3 length: 12 residues. Germline V CDR1 and CDR2: MDHEN, SYDVKM. The CDR3 sequence: CASTDGDNEQFF. The CDR3 DNA is TGTGCCAGCACCGACGGGGACAATGAGCAGTTCTTC.

The chain recombines TRBV4-1 with TRBJ1-5; D uncertain. Germline V gene data show CDR1 as MGHRA and CDR2 as YSYEKL. The CDR3 contains 13 residues. V shed 1 base and J shed 5 bases, with 6 bases lying between them. Here the CDR3 reads CASSQGRDQPQHF. Here the CDR3 DNA reads TGCGCCAGCAGCCAAGGGAGGGATCAGCCCCAGCATTTT.

This clonotype was observed a single time. The CDR3 region has the DNA TGCGCCAGCAGCGGGACTGTCCAAGAGACCCAGTACTTC. It encodes CASSGTVQETQYF. The chain couples TRBV10-1 to TRBJ2-5; TRBD2 is a possible D gene (6 bases). V dropped 6 bases and J dropped 1 base, with 9 bases sitting between them. Germline CDR1 WNHNN, CDR2 SYGVQD (reference sequence). There are 13 residues in the CDR3.

There are a few counts of this clonotype. The CDR3 DNA sequence: TGTGCCAGCAGCTCGGGACTAGCGGGGGCCCGGGAGCAGTTCTTC. It codes for CASSSGLAGAREQFF. The rearrangement joins TRBV14 to TRBJ2-1; 14 bases line up with TRBD2. J gave up 10 bases and V 5 bases, and 7 bases lay outside the gene matches. This CDR3 region has 15 residues. From germline, CDR1 is SGHDN and CDR2 FVKESK.

J is TRBJ2-7 and V is TRBV11-2; D not certain. This CDR3 spans 15 amino acids. CDR1 is SGHAT, CDR2 FQNNGV, per germline. The ends were cut back, 5 bases at V and 3 bases at J, with 17 bases in the middle. The CDR3: CASSLEIDRDYEQYF. CDR3 in DNA: TGTGCCAGCAGCCTTGAAATTGATAGGGACTACGAGCAGTACTTC.

V gene TRBV3-1 combines with J gene TRBJ1-4; possible D gene TRBD1, 5 bases. The CDR3 consists of 16 residues. From germline, CDR1 is LGHDT and CDR2 YNNKEL (reference sequence). V was clipped by 1 base and J by 1 base, with 10 bases between them. The CDR3 loop reads CASSQVSGGTNEKLFF. CDR3 DNA: TGTGCCAGCAGCCAAGTAAGCGGGGGAACTAATGAAAAACTGTTTTTT.

This clonotype was observed a handful of times. The CDR3 protein is CATSGLAVYNEQFF. As DNA, the CDR3 is TGTGCCACCTCTGGACTAGCGGTATACAATGAGCAGTTCTTC. The chain recombines TRBV7-6 with TRBJ2-1, with 10 bases that match TRBD2. Losses at the gene ends were 10 bases for V and 4 bases for J; bases not matched to a gene: 7. Germline CDR1 reads SGHVS; CDR2 reads FNYEAQ. The CDR3 consists of 14 residues.

The table lists this clonotype with a few counts. The chain links TRBV28 to TRBJ2-7; TRBD1 aligns across 7 bases. From germline, CDR1 is MDHEN and CDR2 SYDVKM. J gave up 0 bases and V 5 bases, and 7 bases lay outside the gene matches. The CDR3 has 15 residues. The CDR3 DNA reads as TGTGCCAGCAGTAATCAGGGGGAACTCTCCTACGAGCAGTACGTC. It yields the protein CASSNQGELSYEQYV.

This clonotype showed up many times. The rearrangement joins TRBV7-8 to TRBJ2-7; 10 bases are shared with TRBD1. Germline-derived CDR1 and CDR2 are SGHVS and FQNEAQ. Trimming at V came to 5 bases and at J to 5 bases, leaving 9 bases not matched to a gene. The CDR3 loop spans 15 amino acids. In DNA, the CDR3 is TGTGCCAGCAGCACCCCCGGGACAGGGGCTCACGAGCAGTACGTC. Protein: CASSTPGTGAHEQYV.

The gene calls are TRBV6-5 and TRBJ2-1; TRBD2 might be the D (6 bases). Per the germline V gene, CDR1 is MNHEY and CDR2 is SVGAGI. This CDR3 spans 14 amino acids. Trimming left V 6 bases short and J 9 bases short, with 18 bases between. The CDR3 DNA reads TGTGCCAGCAGAGGACGCGGGGTTGGACTTGAGCAGTTCTTC. It encodes CASRGRGVGLEQFF.

V gene TRBV9 combines with J gene TRBJ1-2; tentatively, D is TRBD1 (6 bases). Germline V lookup: CDR1 SGDLS, CDR2 YYNGEE. Trimming pared 1 base from V and 6 bases from J, leaving 16 bases between. This CDR3 region has 15 residues. The DNA of the CDR3 is TGTGCCAGCAGCGTAAATTCGGGGGGCCAAAATGGCTACACCTTC. Protein sequence: CASSVNSGGQNGYTF.

The J gene is TRBJ2-7, the V gene TRBV27, with D possibly matching TRBD2 (5 bases). This CDR3 comprises 11 residues. CDR1 and CDR2 (germline): MNHEY, SMNVEV (reference sequence). The germline V and J ends were trimmed by 7 bases and 5 bases, with 9 bases remaining between them. CDR3 sequence reads: CASKRGNEQYF. The CDR3 DNA reads TGTGCCAGCAAAAGAGGGAACGAGCAGTACTTC.

This clonotype has only a few counts. The rearrangement joins TRBV7-9 to TRBJ1-4; D call uncertain. The CDR3 sequence is 15 residues long. From germline, CDR1 is SEHNR and CDR2 FQNEAQ (reference sequence). V shed 2 bases and J shed 3 bases, with 10 bases lying between them. DNA for the CDR3: TGTGCCAGCAGCTTACTGGAGGACCCTAATGAAAAACTGTTTTTT. Its protein product is CASSLLEDPNEKLFF.

This clonotype occurred a few times. V gene TRBV3-1 combines with J gene TRBJ1-2; 8 nucleotides agree with TRBD1. Per germline, CDR1 LGHDT and CDR2 YNNKEL (reference sequence). The CDR3 loop spans 11 amino acids. With V trimmed by 10 bases and J by 6 bases, 4 bases remained unmatched. The CDR3 loop is CATETGDGYTF. The CDR3 nucleotides read TGTGCCACCGAGACAGGGGATGGCTACACCTTC.

The chain is built from TRBV27 and TRBJ1-1; no reliable D call. The V end was cut by 2 bases, the J end by 6 bases, with 10 bases between. Germline loops: CDR1 MNHEY, CDR2 SMNVEV (reference sequence). This CDR3 is 13 amino acids long. CDR3 DNA: TGTGCCAGCAGTTTAGTTACGTCATCTGAAGCTTTCTTT. It translates to CASSLVTSSEAFF.

The chain joins TRBV29-1 to TRBJ1-4; D is perhaps TRBD1 (6 bases). V gave up 6 bases and J gave up 1 base, with 12 bases separating them. This CDR3 has 14 amino acids. Germline lookup yields CDR1 SQVTM and CDR2 ANQGSEA. CDR3 nucleotides: TGCAGCGTATTCACAGGGAAAACTAATGAAAAACTGTTTTTT. Its protein product is CSVFTGKTNEKLFF.

This clonotype came up a few times. The gene calls are TRBV7-2 and TRBJ2-3, with D maybe TRBD2 (6 bases). The germline gives CDR1 SGHTA, CDR2 FQGNSA. The CDR3 totals 15 residues. Trimming took off 0 bases at V and 5 bases at J, with 12 bases between the two ends. CDR3 bases: TGTGCCAGCAGCTTAGCTTCTAGCGTATTAGATACGCAGTATTTT. Translated: CASSLASSVLDTQYF.